This entry concerns a single TCR beta chain. Its target is unknown. This entry is derived from a study of cytomegalovirus exposure and HLA in healthy donors. Study-wide background: Earlier work reported 117 million unique TCR beta sequences from 150 million to 200 million T cells.

A multiplex PCR was run with 60 Vbeta primers and 13 Jbeta primers. Sequenced by immunoSEQ multiplex PCR; TCRdb stores in-frame clones only, minus some. The sample totals around 88,000 clones. CDR3 length: 17 residues. The germline V gene encodes CDR1 LGHNA and CDR2 YNFKEQ. V shed 1 base, J shed 4 bases, and the junction held 6 bases outside the gene matches. Study-level points and caveats: In vitro checks showed that three CMV-associated chains really do target CMV antigens. Usually a TCR sequence was rare, but some public TCRs were found in many donors. The Asian-associated ancestry cluster reportedly had fewer N-insertions than the approximately 670-donor mean in a later analysis.

The TCR was taken from a girl aged 5 to 17 in good health and CMV-seropositive. The J gene is TRBJ2-3, the V gene TRBV4-2; 12 nucleotides align to TRBD2. The sample taken for sequencing was PBMCs. CDR3 sequence reads: CASSQASGGDGPDTQYF. In DNA form, the CDR3 reads TGTGCCAGCAGCCAAGCTAGCGGGGGGGATGGCCCAGATACGCAGTATTTT.